This is a list of T cell receptor beta chains from one sample in a study of early T cells in non-severe SARS-CoV-2 infection. One entry per CDR3 protein results from TCRdb running MiXCR on the 5' RACE reads. The data contain nearly 60,000 distinct CDR3 sequences, roughly 13% of them singletons. Material for sequencing was whole blood. The receptors stem from an adult who was a healthcare worker with PCR-confirmed SARS-CoV-2 infection or an uninfected control (not recorded which). The CDR3 runs from the conserved cysteine through the conserved F or W. A D gene is named only where the DNA matches it firmly. Clone size is not always given. Where it is, it says once, few, many or a class for expanded clones.

DNA	CDR3	D	V	size	J
TGTGCCAGCAGCCAGGGGACAAGGGGAGCTTTCTTT	CASSQGTRGAFF	-	TRBV7-9	-	TRBJ1-1
TGTGCCAGCAGTGACAGGGGTTCAGATCAGCCCCAGCATTTT	CASSDRGSDQPQHF	-	TRBV6-1	many	TRBJ1-5
TGTGCCAGCAGCTTAAGGGGGCCTGATCATTCTAACTATGGCTACACCTTC	CASSLRGPDHSNYGYTF	TRBD1	TRBV7-2	many	TRBJ1-2
TGTGCCAGTAGTAACCCCGGTTGGCGGGAGGGGCCGTATTTT	CASSNPGWREGPYF	TRBD2	TRBV19	few	TRBJ2-3
TGTGCCAGCAGTTTACCGGGCGGCTACGAGCAGTACTTC	CASSLPGGYEQYF	-	TRBV28	-	TRBJ2-7
TGTGCCAGCAGCTTAGGGGCGGGTGAGCAGTTCTTC	CASSLGAGEQFF	-	TRBV11-1	once	TRBJ2-1
TGTGCCAGCAGCCCGGGGGGAAGCGGGAGCTCCTACGAGCAGTACTTC	CASSPGGSGSSYEQYF	TRBD2	TRBV7-3	many	TRBJ2-7
TGTGCCACCAGTGATTCCGGGACAGGGGACGAGCAGTACTTC	CATSDSGTGDEQYF	TRBD1	TRBV24-1	-	TRBJ2-7
TGTGCCAGCAGCTTAGTGGCTAAACCAACCGGGGAGCTGTTTTTT	CASSLVAKPTGELFF	-	TRBV7-2	-	TRBJ2-2
TGTGCCACCAGCAGAGACAACTATAATTCACCCCTCCACTTT	CATSRDNYNSPLHF	-	TRBV15	many	TRBJ1-6
TGTGCCAGCAGCCTCACGGGGTTGGAGCAGTACTTC	CASSLTGLEQYF	-	TRBV7-6	few	TRBJ2-7
TGTGCCATCAGTGAGTCGTCAGGGGCCAGCAATCAGCCCCAGCATTTT	CAISESSGASNQPQHF	-	TRBV10-3	many	TRBJ1-5
TGTGCCAGCAGCAAGGACGGATTTTCCTACGAGCAGTACTTC	CASSKDGFSYEQYF	-	TRBV7-9	-	TRBJ2-7
TGTGCCAGCAGCCAAGAAGGATCCATTAGCAATCAGCCCCAGCATTTT	CASSQEGSISNQPQHF	-	TRBV4-2	-	TRBJ1-5
TGTGCCAGCAGCTACGGACTAGCGGGAGTGGAGACCCAGTACTTC	CASSYGLAGVETQYF	TRBD2	TRBV7-3	-	TRBJ2-5
TGTGCCAGCAGCTTCCCTGGGAGCGGACCTTCCTCTGGGGCCAACGTCCTGACTTTC	CASSFPGSGPSSGANVLTF	-	TRBV7-9	many	TRBJ2-6
TGCGCCAGCAGCTTGTGGACAGGGTCCTACGAGCAGTACTTC	CASSLWTGSYEQYF	TRBD1	TRBV5-1	-	TRBJ2-7
TGTGCCATCACCGGTAGCGGGAGCTCCTACAATGAGCAGTTCTTC	CAITGSGSSYNEQFF	TRBD2	TRBV10-3	few	TRBJ2-1
TGCAGCGTTGCCCGGAGCGGGAACTCCTACGAGCAGTACTTC	CSVARSGNSYEQYF	TRBD2	TRBV29-1	-	TRBJ2-7
TGTGCCAGCAGCTTAGAGGCAGGGACTAAGCACTATGGCTACACCTTC	CASSLEAGTKHYGYTF	-	TRBV7-9	many	TRBJ1-2
TGTGCCAGCAGTCGGACAGGGGGTTCTCATAATTCACCCCTCCACTTT	CASSRTGGSHNSPLHF	TRBD1	TRBV12-3/TRBV12-4	many	TRBJ1-6
TGTGCCAGCAGCGCGGGACTAGCGGGAGTAGTTAATGAGCAGTTCTTC	CASSAGLAGVVNEQFF	TRBD2	TRBV5-4	many	TRBJ2-1